A single T cell receptor beta chain is shown here with its context. Roughly 0.5 to 1 ug RNA was reverse transcribed with random hexamers. TCR beta CDR3 was amplified by immunoSEQ multiplex PCR. This amplification extended across 54 Vbeta and 13 Jbeta segments. From the immunoSEQ multiplex PCR reads, TCRdb called clonotypes with MiXCR, one entry per CDR3 protein. The sample holds roughly 110,000 distinct CDR3 sequences, about nine tenths seen once. The V end lost 6 bases, the J end lost 3 bases, and 15 bases lay between the germline ends. This CDR3 is built from 14 residues. Germline loops: CDR1 SGDLS, CDR2 YYNGEE. This entry belongs to a study of CD8 T cells in Susac syndrome. CD8+ and CD4+ T cells circulating in blood were sequenced for TCR beta.

The rearrangement joins TRBV9 to TRBJ1-2, with D possibly being TRBD1 (6 bases). The receptor's source is a human donor in good health. The specimen was CD4+ T cells from PBMCs. CDR3 DNA sequence: TGTGCCAGCACCCGAGGGGGGCAGGACTATGGCTACACCTTC. Translation gives CASTRGGQDYGYTF.